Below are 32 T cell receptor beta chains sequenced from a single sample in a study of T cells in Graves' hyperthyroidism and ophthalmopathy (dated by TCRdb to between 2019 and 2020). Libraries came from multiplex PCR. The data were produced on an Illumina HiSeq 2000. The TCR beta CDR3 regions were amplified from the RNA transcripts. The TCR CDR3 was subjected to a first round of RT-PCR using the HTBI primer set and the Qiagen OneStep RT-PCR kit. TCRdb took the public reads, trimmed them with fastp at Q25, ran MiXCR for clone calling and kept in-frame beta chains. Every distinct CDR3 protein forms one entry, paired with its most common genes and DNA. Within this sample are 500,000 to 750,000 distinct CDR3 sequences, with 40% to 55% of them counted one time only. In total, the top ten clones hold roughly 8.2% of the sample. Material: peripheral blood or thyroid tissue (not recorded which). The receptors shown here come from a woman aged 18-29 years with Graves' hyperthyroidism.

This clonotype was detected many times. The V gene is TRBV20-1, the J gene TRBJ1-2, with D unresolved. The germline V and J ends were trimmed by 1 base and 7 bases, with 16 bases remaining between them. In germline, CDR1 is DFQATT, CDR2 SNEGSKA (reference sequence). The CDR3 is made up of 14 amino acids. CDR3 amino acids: CSARVPSRMAGYTF. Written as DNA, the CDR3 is TGCAGTGCTAGAGTCCCTTCAAGGATGGCTGGCTACACCTTC.

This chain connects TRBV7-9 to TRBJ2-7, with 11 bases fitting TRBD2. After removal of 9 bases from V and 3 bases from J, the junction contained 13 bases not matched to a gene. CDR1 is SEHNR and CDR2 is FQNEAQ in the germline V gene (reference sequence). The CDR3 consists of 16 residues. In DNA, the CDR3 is TGTGCCAGTACCTATGGTCTAGCGGGAGGAGTCTACGAGCAGTACTTC. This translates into CASTYGLAGGVYEQYF. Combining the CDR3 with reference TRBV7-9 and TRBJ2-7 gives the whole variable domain DTGVSQNPRHKITKRGQNVTFRCDPISEHNRLYWYRQTLGQGPEFLTYFQNEAQLEKSRLLSDRFSAERPKGSFSTLEIQRTEQGDSAMYLCASTYGLAGGVYEQYFGPGTRLTVT.

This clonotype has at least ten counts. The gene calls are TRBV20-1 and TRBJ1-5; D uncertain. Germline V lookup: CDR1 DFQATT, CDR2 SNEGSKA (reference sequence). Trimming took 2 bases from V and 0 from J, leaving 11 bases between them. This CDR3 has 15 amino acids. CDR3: CSARKTWSSNQPQHF. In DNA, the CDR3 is TGCAGTGCTAGAAAAACATGGAGTAGCAATCAGCCCCAGCATTTT.

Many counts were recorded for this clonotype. The CDR3 DNA reads TGTGCCAGCAGTGAATGGGTGACAGACTATGGCTACACCTTC. It yields the protein CASSEWVTDYGYTF. The chain uses TRBV25-1 and TRBJ1-2, with D possibly TRBD1 on 5 matching bases. CDR1 MGHDK and CDR2 SYGVNS come from the germline V gene. Trimming stripped 1 base from V and 3 bases from J, with 9 bases between. The length of the CDR3 is 14 residues.

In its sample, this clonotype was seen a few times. The CDR3 here is CATSVGTGNYNEQFF. DNA of the CDR3: TGTGCCACCAGTGTGGGGACAGGAAACTACAATGAGCAGTTCTTC. The gene calls are TRBV24-1 and TRBJ2-1; TRBD1 matches at 8 bases. Trimming took 5 bases from V and 3 from J; bases not matched to a gene: 5. Germline-derived CDR1 and CDR2 are KGHDR and SFDVKD. The CDR3 length is 15 residues.

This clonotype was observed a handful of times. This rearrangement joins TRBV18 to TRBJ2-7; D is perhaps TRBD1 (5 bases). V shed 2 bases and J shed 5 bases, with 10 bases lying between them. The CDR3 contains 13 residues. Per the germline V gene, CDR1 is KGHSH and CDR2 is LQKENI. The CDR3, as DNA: TGTGCCAGCTCACCATTCCAGGGTAACGAGCAGTACTTC. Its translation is CASSPFQGNEQYF.

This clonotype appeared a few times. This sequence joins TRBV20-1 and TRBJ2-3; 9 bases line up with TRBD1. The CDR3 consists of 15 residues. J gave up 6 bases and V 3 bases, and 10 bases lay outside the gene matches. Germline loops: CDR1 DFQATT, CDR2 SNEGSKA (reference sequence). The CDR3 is CSASSGQGLADTQYF. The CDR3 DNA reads TGCAGTGCTAGCTCCGGACAGGGGCTCGCGGATACGCAGTATTTT.

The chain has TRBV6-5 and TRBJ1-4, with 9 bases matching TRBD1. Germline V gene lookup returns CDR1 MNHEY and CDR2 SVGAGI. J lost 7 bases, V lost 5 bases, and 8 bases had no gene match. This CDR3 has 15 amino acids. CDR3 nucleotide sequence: TGTGCCAGCAGTACCATCGGGGGACAGGGTGAAAAACTGTTTTTT. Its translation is CASSTIGGQGEKLFF.

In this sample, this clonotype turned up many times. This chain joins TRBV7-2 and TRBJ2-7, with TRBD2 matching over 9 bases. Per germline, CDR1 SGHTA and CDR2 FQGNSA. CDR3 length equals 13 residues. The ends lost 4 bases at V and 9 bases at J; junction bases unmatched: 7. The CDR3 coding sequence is TGTGCCAGCAGCTACCGTGGACTAGCGAGGCAGTACTTC. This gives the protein CASSYRGLARQYF.

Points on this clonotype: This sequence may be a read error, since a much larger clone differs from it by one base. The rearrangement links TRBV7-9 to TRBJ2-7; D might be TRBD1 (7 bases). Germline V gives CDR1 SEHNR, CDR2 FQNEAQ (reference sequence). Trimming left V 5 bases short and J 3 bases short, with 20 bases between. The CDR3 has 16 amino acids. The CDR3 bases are TGTGCCAGCAGCCCGCCCCCGACAGGGACTGACTACGAGCAGTACTTC. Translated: CASSPPPTGTDYEQYF.

The CDR3 protein is CASTKGASNEKLFF. DNA of the CDR3: TGTGCCAGCACTAAGGGGGCGTCTAATGAAAAACTGTTTTTT. The V call is TRBV6-5, the J call TRBJ1-4; 7 bases are shared with TRBD1. Germline V lookup: CDR1 MNHEY, CDR2 SVGAGI. Losses at the gene ends were 7 bases for V and 3 bases for J; bases not matched to a gene: 5. The CDR3 runs to 14 residues.

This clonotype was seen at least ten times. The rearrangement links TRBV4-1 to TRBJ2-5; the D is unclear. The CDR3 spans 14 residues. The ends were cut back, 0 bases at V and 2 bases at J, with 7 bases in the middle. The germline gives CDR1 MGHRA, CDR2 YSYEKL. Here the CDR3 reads CASSQESVQETQYF. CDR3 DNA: TGCGCCAGCAGCCAAGAGTCGGTACAAGAGACCCAGTACTTC.

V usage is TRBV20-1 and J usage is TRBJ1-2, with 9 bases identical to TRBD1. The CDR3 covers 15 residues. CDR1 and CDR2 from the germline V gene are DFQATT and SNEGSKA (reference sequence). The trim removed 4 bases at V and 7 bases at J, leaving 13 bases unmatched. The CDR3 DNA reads TGCAGTGCTAATATAGCGGGACCGACAGGGGGTGGCTACACCTTC. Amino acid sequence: CSANIAGPTGGGYTF.

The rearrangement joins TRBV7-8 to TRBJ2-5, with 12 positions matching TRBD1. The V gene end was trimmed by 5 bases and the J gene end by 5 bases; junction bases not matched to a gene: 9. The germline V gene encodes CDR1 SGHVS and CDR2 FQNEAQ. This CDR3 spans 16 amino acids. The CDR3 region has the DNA TGTGCCAGCAGCCCCACTGGGACAGGGGGCGGGGAGACCCAGTACTTC. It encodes CASSPTGTGGGETQYF.

The CDR3 DNA follows: TGTGCCAGCAGTTTTGCGGTTAATAGCAATCAGCCCCAGCATTTT. This gives the protein CASSFAVNSNQPQHF. This sequence joins TRBV27 and TRBJ1-5; D remains unclear. The germline V gene has CDR1 MNHEY and CDR2 SMNVEV (reference sequence). Deletions cut 3 bases from V and 0 bases from J, with 9 bases between. The CDR3 runs to 15 residues.

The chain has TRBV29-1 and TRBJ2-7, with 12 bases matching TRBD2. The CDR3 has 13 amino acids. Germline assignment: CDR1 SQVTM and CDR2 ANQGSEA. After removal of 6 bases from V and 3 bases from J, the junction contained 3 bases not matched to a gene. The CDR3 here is CSVSSGRDYEQYF. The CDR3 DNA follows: TGCAGCGTATCTAGCGGGAGGGACTACGAGCAGTACTTC.

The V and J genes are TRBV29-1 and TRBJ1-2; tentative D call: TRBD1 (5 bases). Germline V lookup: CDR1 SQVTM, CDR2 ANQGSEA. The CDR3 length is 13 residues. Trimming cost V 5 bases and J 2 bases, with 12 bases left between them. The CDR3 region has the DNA TGCAGCGTTCGGTCTGGGGGGAACTATGGCTACACCTTC. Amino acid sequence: CSVRSGGNYGYTF.

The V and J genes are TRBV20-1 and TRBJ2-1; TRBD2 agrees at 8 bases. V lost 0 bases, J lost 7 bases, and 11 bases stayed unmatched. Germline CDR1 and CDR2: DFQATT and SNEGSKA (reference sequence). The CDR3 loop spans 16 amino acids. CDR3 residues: CSARDRARLASNEQFF. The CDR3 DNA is TGCAGTGCTAGAGATCGCGCCCGACTAGCGAGTAATGAGCAGTTCTTC.

In DNA, the CDR3 is TGTGCCAGCAGTTCGACAGGGTCGACCTATGGCTACACCTTC. It codes for CASSSTGSTYGYTF. The rearrangement uses TRBV12-3 or TRBV12-4 and TRBJ1-2; 7 nucleotides match TRBD1. There are 14 residues in the CDR3. V dropped 4 bases and J dropped 4; count of bases not matched to a gene: 6.

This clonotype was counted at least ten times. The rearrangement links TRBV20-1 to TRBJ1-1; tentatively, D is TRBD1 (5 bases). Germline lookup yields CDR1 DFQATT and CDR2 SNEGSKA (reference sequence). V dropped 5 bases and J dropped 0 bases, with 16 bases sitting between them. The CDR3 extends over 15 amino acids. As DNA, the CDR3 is TGCAGTGCTGAAGCGGACGGGGCGATGAACACTGAAGCTTTCTTT. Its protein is CSAEADGAMNTEAFF.

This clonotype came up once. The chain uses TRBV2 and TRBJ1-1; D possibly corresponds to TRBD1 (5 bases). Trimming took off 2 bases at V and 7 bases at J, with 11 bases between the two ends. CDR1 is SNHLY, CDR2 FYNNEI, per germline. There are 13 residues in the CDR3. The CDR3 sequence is CASSERGRVEAFF. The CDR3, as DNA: TGTGCCAGCAGTGAAAGGGGCAGGGTTGAAGCTTTCTTT.

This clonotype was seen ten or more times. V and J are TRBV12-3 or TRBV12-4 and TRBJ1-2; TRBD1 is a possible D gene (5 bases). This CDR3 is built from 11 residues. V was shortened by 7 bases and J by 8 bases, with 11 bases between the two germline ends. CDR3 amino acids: CASTETVGYTF. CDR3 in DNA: TGTGCCAGCACCGAGACAGTCGGCTACACCTTC.

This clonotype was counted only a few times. CDR3 nucleotide sequence: TGTGCCATTAAAATGGGACAGGGAAGCAACGAGCAGTACTTC. Its protein is CAIKMGQGSNEQYF. The chain is built from TRBV10-3 and TRBJ2-7, with 9 bases fitting TRBD1. This CDR3 contains 14 residues. With 9 bases clipped from V and 5 bases from J, the junction kept 11 bases outside the gene matches. The germline CDR1 and CDR2 sequences are ENHRY and SYGVKD.

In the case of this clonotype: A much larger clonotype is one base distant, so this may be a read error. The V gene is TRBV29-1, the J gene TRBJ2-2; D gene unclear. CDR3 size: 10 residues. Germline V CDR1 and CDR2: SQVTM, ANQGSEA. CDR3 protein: CSSNRRELFF. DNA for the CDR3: TGCAGTTCTAATCGGAGGGAGCTGTTTTTT.

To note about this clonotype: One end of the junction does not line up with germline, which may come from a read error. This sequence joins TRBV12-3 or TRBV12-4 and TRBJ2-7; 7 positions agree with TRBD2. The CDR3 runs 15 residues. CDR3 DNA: TGTGCCAGCAATTTAGCCAGCGGGACCTCCTACGAGCAGTACTTC. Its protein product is CASNLASGTSYEQYF.

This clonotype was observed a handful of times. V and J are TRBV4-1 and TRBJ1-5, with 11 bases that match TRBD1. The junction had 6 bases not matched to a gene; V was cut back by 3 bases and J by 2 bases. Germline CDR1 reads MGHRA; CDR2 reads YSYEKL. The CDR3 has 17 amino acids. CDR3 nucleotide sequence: TGCGCCAGCAGCCATTGGACAGGGGGCTTTCGCAATCAGCCCCAGCATTTT. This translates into CASSHWTGGFRNQPQHF.

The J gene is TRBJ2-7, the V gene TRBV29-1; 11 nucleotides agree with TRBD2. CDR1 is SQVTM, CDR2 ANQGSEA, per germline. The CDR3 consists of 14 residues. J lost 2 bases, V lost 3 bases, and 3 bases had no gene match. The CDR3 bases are TGCAGCGTTGAGATTAGCGGGAGGGCCTACGAGCAGTACTTC. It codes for CSVEISGRAYEQYF.

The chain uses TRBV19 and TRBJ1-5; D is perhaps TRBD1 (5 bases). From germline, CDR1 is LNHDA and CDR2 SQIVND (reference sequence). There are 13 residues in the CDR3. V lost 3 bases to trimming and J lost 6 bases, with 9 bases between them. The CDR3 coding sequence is TGTGCCAGTAGTATCAAAGGGACTCAGCCCCAGCATTTT. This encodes CASSIKGTQPQHF.

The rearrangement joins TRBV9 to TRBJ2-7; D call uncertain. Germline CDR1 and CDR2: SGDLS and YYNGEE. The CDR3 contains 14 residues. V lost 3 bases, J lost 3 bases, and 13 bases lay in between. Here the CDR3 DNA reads TGTGCCAGCAGCGCCGACGGGTTTTTCTACGAGCAGTACTTC. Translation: CASSADGFFYEQYF.

DNA of the CDR3: TGCAGTGCTCTAACGACTAGCGGGAGGGCTGGTGACGAGCAGTACTTC. Translating it yields CSALTTSGRAGDEQYF. The rearrangement joins TRBV20-1 to TRBJ2-7; TRBD2 matches 14 bases. Per the germline V gene, CDR1 is DFQATT and CDR2 is SNEGSKA (reference sequence). V lost 5 bases to trimming and J lost 5 bases; unmatched junction nucleotides: 11. The CDR3 has 16 residues.

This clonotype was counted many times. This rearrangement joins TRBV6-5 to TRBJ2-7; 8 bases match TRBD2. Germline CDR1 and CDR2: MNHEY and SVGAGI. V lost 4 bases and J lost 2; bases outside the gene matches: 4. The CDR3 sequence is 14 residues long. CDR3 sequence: CASSSVGLAYEQYF. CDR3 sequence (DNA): TGTGCCAGCAGTTCCGTGGGACTAGCCTACGAGCAGTACTTC.

CDR3 amino acids: CASHSGTPYEQYF. CDR3 coding DNA: TGTGCCAGCCATAGCGGGACCCCCTACGAGCAGTACTTC. The chain links TRBV7-9 to TRBJ2-7, with 8 positions matching TRBD2. This CDR3 spans 13 amino acids. With V trimmed by 8 bases and J by 2 bases, 5 bases remained unmatched. Per germline, CDR1 SEHNR and CDR2 FQNEAQ (reference sequence).